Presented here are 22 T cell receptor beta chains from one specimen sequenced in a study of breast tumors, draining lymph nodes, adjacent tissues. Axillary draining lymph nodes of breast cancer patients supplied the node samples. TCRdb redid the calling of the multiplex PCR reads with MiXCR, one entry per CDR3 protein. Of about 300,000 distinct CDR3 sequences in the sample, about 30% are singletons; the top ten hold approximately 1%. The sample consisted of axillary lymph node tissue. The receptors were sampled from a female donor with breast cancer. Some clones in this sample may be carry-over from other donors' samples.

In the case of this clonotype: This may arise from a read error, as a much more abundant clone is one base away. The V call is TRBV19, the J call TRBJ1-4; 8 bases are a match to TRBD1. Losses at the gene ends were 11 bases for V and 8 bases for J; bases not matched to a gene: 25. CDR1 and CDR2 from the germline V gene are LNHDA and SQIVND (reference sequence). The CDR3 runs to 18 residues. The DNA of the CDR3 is TGTGCCCCGGGACAGGCCGAGGGCCCAGAACGGTCAAGGGAAAAACTGTTTTTT. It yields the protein CAPGQAEGPERSREKLFF.

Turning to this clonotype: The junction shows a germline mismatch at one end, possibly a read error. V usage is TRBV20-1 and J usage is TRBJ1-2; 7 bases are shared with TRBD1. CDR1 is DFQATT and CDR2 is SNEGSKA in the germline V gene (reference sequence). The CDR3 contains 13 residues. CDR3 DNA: TGCAGTGAACCCCGACAGGGTGGCTATGCCTACACCTTC. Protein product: CSEPRQGGYAYTF.

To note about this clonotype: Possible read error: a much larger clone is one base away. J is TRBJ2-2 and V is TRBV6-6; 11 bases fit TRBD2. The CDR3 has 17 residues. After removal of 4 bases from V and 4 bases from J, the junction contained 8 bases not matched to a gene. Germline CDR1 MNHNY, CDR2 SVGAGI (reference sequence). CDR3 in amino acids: CASSSGVAGGPTGELFF. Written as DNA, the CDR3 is TGTGCCAGCAGTTCCGGGGTAGCGGGAGGGCCCACCGGGGAGCTGTTTTTT.

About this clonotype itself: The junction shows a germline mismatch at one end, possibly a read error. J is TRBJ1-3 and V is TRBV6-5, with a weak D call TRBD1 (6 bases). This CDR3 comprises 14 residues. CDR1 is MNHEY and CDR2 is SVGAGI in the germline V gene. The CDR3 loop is CASRRGGSGNAIYF. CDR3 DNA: TGTGCCAGCCGACGGGGGGGCTCTGGAAACGCCATATATTTT.

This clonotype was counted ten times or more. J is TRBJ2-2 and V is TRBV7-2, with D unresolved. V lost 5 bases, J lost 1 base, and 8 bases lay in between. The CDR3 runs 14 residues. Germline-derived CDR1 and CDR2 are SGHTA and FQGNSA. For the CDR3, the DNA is TGTGCCAGCAGCCCCTGGGGGAACACCGGGGAGCTGTTTTTT. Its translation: CASSPWGNTGELFF.

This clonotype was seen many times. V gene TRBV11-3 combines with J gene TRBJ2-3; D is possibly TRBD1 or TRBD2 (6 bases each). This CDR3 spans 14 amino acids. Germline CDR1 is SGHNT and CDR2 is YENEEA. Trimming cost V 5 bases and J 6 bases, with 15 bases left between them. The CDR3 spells CASSRRGAGDTQYF. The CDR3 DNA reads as TGTGCCAGCAGCCGGAGGGGGGCCGGGGATACGCAGTATTTT.

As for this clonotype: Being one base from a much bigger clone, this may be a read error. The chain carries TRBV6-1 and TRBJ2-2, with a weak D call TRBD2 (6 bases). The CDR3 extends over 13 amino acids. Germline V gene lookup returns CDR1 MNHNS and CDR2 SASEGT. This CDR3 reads CASSYGGAGKLFF. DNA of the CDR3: TGTGCCAGCAGTTACGGCGGGGCCGGGAAGCTGTTTTTT.

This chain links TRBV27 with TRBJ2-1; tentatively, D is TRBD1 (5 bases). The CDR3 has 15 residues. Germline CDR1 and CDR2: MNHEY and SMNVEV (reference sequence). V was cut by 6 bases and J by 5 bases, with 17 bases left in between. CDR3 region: CASRPTGTPNNEQFF. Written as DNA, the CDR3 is TGTGCCAGCAGGCCAACAGGAACCCCGAACAATGAGCAGTTCTTC.

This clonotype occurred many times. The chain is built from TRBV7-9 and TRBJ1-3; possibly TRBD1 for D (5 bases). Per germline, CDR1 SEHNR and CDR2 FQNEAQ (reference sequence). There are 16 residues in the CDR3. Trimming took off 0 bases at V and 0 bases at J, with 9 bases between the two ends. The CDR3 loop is CASSLARGSSGNTIYF. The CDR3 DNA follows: TGTGCCAGCAGCTTAGCAAGGGGAAGCTCTGGAAACACCATATATTTT.

CDR3 nucleotides: TGTGCCAGCATTGGGAGTATGAACACTGAAGCTTTCTTT. Its protein is CASIGSMNTEAFF. The chain is built from TRBV3-1 and TRBJ1-1; D uncertain. The germline V gene encodes CDR1 LGHDT and CDR2 YNNKEL (reference sequence). This CDR3 comprises 13 residues. Trimming left V 7 bases short and J 0 bases short, with 9 bases between.

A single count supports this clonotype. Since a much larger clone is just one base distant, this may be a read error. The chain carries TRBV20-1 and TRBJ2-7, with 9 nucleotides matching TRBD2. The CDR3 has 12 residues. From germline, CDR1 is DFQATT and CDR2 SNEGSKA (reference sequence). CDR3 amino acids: CTPLAGPYEQCF. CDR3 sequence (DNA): TGCACCCCCCTAGCGGGACCCTACGAGCAGTGCTTC.

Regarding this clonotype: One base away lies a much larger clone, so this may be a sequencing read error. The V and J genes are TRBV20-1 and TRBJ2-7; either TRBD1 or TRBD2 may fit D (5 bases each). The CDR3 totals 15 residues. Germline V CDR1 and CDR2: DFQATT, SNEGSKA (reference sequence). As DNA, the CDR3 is TGCGGTGCTAGTGTCCCGAGGGGCGCCTCCTACGAGCAGTACTTC. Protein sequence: CGASVPRGASYEQYF.

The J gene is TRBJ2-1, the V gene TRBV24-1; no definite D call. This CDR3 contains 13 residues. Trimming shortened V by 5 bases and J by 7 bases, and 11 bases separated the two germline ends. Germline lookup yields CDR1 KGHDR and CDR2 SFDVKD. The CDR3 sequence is CATSARNVNEQFF. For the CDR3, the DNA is TGTGCCACCAGTGCTAGGAATGTGAATGAGCAGTTCTTC.

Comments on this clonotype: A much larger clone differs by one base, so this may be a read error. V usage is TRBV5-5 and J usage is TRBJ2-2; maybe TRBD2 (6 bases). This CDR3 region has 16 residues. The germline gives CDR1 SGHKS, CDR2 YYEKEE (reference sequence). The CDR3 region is CASSLVGGSDTGELVF. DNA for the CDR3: TGTGCCAGCAGCTTGGTTGGGGGGAGTGACACCGGGGAGCTGGTTTTT. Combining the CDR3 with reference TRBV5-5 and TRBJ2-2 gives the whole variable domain DAGVTQSPTHLIKTRGQQVTLRCSPISGHKSVSWYQQVLGQGPQFIFQYYEKEERGRGNFPDRFSARQFPNYSSELNVNALLLGDSALYLCASSLVGGSDTGELVFGEGSRLTVL.

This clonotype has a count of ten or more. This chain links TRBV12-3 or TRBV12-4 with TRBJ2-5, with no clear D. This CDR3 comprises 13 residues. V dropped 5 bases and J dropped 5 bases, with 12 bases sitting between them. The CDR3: CASSKHLGETQYF. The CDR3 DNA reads TGTGCCAGCAGTAAACATCTGGGTGAGACCCAGTACTTC.

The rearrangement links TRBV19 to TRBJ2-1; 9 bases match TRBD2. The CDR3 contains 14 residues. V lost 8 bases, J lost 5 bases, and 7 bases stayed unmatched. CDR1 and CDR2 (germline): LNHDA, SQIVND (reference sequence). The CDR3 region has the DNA TGTGCCAGTCAGGAGACTAGCGGCCACAATGAGCAGTTCTTC. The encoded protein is CASQETSGHNEQFF.

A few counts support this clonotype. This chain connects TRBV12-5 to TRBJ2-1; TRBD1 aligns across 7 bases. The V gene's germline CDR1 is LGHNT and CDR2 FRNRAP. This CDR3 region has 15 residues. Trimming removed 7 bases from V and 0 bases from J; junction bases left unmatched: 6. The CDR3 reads CASVKSGGSYNEQFF. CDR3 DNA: TGTGCTAGTGTCAAATCAGGGGGCTCCTACAATGAGCAGTTCTTC.

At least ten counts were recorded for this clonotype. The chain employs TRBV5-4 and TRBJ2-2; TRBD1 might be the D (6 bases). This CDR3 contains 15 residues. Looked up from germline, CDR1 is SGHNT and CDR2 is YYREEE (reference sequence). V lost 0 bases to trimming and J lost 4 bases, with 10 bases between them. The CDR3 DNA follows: TGTGCCAGCAGCTTGGCGCAGGGGTTCACCGGGGAGCTGTTTTTT. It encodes CASSLAQGFTGELFF.

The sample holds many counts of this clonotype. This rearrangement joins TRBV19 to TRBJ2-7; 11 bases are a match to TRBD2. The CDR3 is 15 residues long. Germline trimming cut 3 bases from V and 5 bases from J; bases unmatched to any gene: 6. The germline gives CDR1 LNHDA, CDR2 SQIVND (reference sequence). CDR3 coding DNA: TGTGCCAGTAGTATCCTCACTAGCGGGAGCGACGAGCAGTACTTC. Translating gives CASSILTSGSDEQYF.

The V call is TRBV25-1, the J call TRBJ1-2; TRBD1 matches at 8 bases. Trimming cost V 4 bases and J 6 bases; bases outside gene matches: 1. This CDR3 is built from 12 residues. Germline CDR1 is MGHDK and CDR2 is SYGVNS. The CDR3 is CASSGTGHGYTF. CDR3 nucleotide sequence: TGTGCCAGCAGTGGGACAGGGCATGGCTACACCTTC.

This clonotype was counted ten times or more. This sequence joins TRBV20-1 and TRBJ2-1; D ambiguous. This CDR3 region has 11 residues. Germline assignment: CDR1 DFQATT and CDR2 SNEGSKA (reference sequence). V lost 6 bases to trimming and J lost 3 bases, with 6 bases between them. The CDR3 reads CSAIRYNEQFF. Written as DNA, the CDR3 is TGCAGTGCCATACGCTACAATGAGCAGTTCTTC.

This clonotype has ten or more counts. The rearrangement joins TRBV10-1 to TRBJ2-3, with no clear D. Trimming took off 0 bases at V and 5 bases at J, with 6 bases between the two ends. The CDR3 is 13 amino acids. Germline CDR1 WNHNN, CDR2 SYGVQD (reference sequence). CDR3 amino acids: CASSESYVDTQYF. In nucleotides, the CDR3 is TGCGCCAGCAGTGAGTCCTACGTAGATACGCAGTATTTT.